This T cell receptor beta chain was sequenced during a study of T cell changes during pregnancy in multiple sclerosis. The germline gives CDR1 SGHRS, CDR2 YFSETQ. This CDR3 spans 15 amino acids. V lost 1 base, J lost 4 bases, and 3 bases stayed unmatched. Clones were sequenced by immunoSEQ multiplex PCR, and TCRdb holds only the in-frame ones, with some missing. Among 45,000 or so clones, 80% to 90% were seen once, and the ten largest hold approximately 1.1%. The source is a female donor with multiple sclerosis, enrolled in a pregnancy study. This chain connects TRBV5-1 to TRBJ2-1; TRBD2 agrees at 9 bases. Here the sequenced sample was CD4+ T cells from peripheral blood mononuclear cells, taken after pregnancy. The CDR3: CASSLRLAAYNEQFF. For the CDR3, the DNA is TGCGCCAGCAGCTTGAGACTAGCGGCGTACAATGAGCAGTTCTTC.